The clone carrying this T cell receptor beta chain was seen only a few times. This record belongs to a study of OX40 agonist ivuxolimab in advanced cancers. Sequencing was performed with immunoSEQ multiplex PCR; in TCRdb, only in-frame clones are kept and a portion is missing. The sample records around 75,000 clones, about 86% being singletons. Germline-derived CDR1 and CDR2 are KGHSH and LQKENI. V was pared by 6 bases and J by 4 bases, with 12 bases between. The CDR3 covers 13 residues. The TCR comes from an adult with an advanced solid tumor such as melanoma, head and neck, liver or kidney cancer. Sequencing was performed on CD4+ or CD8+ T cells sorted from blood, taken in a trial of the OX40 agonist ivuxolimab. The rearrangement joins TRBV18 to TRBJ1-2; no reliable D call. In nucleotides, the CDR3 is TGTGCCAGCTCCCGGGAGCCACTCTATGGCTACACCTTC. Translation gives CASSREPLYGYTF. The variable domain in full, with the rest retrieved from reference TRBV18 and TRBJ1-2, is NAGVMQNPRHLVRRRGQEARLRCSPMKGHSHVYWYRQLPEEGLKFMVYLQKENIIDESGMPKERFSAEFPKEGPSILRIQQVVRGDSAAYFCASSREPLYGYTFGSGTRLTVV.